The sequence of this TCR beta chain was determined in a study of blood T cell repertoires in COVID-19 (dated by TCRdb to the early 2020s). Concerning the study at large: The collaborator samples originated in the United States, Italy and Spain and spanned the acute and convalescent phases of COVID-19. The material from the prospective study consisted of cDNA or gDNA derived from T cells, B-cell-depleted T cells, or PBMCs. Deeply sampled blood TCRbeta repertoires from subjects exposed to, actively infected with, or recovered from COVID-19 were included in the dataset. The repertoires were made available in a free public database intended to serve as a resource for research on the immune response to SARS-CoV-2. The samples were drawn from two sources: the first 160 participants of the ongoing ImmuneRACE study, and over 950 subjects contributed by 6 global collaborators. The sample metadata nearly always contained a de-identified subject ID, COVID-19 status, age in years and sex. HLA class I and class II types, where available, came from metadata supplied by the sample provider rather than from assay-based typing. Overall study results and their limits: The amount of clinical and demographic metadata varied by source and participant and was provided uncurated.

In regard to this clone: Its binding antigen is unknown. Per-nucleotide qualities are absent, and no much larger clonotype sits a single base away.

The collaborating institutions used their own protocols to collect whole blood in K2EDTA tubes. For TCRbeta analysis, collaborator samples were shipped as frozen whole blood, as isolated PBMCs, or as DNA extracted from either sample type. The immunoSEQ Assay, a bias-controlled multiplex PCR, was used to amplify TCRbeta CDR3 regions from genomic DNA. As for how the authors treated the data: The number of nucleated cells in each sample was estimated from the amplification of reference gene primers within the assay. Sequence reads were collapsed and filtered to measure the absolute abundance of every unique TCRbeta CDR3 rearrangement. For each sample, productive Simpson clonality was calculated as the square root of Simpson's diversity index over productive rearrangements. In its TCRdb copy, this immuneACCESS table keeps in-frame sequences only and misses some clones. Where compared with another copy, unresolved V genes explain less than half of these, and the others have no known cause. D and trimming come from the DNA, and the V and J calls and clone size come from that table. The sample profile shows 98,000 or so clones; 70% to 90% of them were found once. The ten largest clones represent more than 4.5% of the sample.

The sample taken for sequencing was peripheral blood. This clonotype was obtained from a human donor in a cohort sampled during active COVID-19.

The nucleotide sequence is given as TGCAGTGCTAGTAATCCTAGTGGTAACCAAGAGACCCAGTACTTC. It encodes CSASNPSGNQETQYF. The sequence links TRBV20-1 to TRBJ2-5; confidence is insufficient to name the D gene. In the germline V gene (reference sequence), CDR1 corresponds to DFQATT and CDR2 to SNEGSKA. The germline ends are 14 bases apart after V is trimmed by 3 bases and J by 0 bases. Taken from cysteine to phenylalanine, the CDR3 has 15 residues. Just CDR3 DNA is preserved here, 45 bases in frame from base 1.